Below are 15 T cell receptor beta chains sequenced from a single sample in a study of blood T cell repertoires in COVID-19. Data came from immunoSEQ multiplex PCR; TCRdb stores just in-frame clones and leaves some out. Of around 150,000 clones detected, 65% to 80% appear once; the ten largest clones hold approximately 16%. The sequencing sample was made of peripheral blood. All receptors derive from a man aged 50-59 years with acute or convalescent COVID-19.

The table lists this clone with a count of one. This chain joins TRBV29-1 and TRBJ2-2; 8 bases are shared with TRBD1. This CDR3 is built from 17 residues. Trimming at V came to 4 bases and at J to 0 bases, leaving 10 bases not matched to a gene. The V gene's germline CDR1 is SQVTM and CDR2 ANQGSEA. The CDR3 DNA follows: TGCAGCGTTGTCTCCGGGACAGGACGATCGAACACCGGGGAGCTGTTTTTT. This translates into CSVVSGTGRSNTGELFF.

This sequence joins TRBV6-5 and TRBJ1-5; perhaps TRBD1 as D (5 bases). V shed 8 bases and J shed 2 bases, with 10 bases lying between them. This CDR3 is built from 13 residues. Germline V gene sequence: CDR1 MNHEY, CDR2 SVGAGI. The CDR3: CASGGGGNQPQHF. The CDR3 DNA reads as TGTGCCAGCGGCGGGGGAGGCAATCAGCCCCAGCATTTT.

The chain is built from TRBV10-3 and TRBJ2-3; 7 nucleotides match TRBD2. This CDR3 is built from 15 residues. The trim removed 4 bases at V and 2 bases at J, leaving 6 bases unmatched. CDR1 and CDR2 (germline): ENHRY, SYGVKD. CDR3 sequence: CAISGGAGDTDTQYF. The CDR3 DNA follows: TGTGCCATCAGTGGAGGGGCGGGGGACACAGATACGCAGTATTTT.

The chain carries TRBV4-1 and TRBJ1-2, with D tentatively TRBD1 (5 bases). V lost 0 bases to trimming and J lost 4 bases, with 6 bases between them. Germline assignment: CDR1 MGHRA and CDR2 YSYEKL. The CDR3 spans 13 residues. The CDR3 DNA follows: TGCGCCAGCAGCCAAGACAGGGTCTATGGCTACACCTTC. Protein product: CASSQDRVYGYTF.

This clone turned up a few times. V usage is TRBV15 and J usage is TRBJ2-7, with D hard to call. This CDR3 has 14 residues. V lost 3 bases, J lost 0 bases, and 9 bases lay in between. Germline V gene lookup returns CDR1 LNHNV and CDR2 YYDKDF (reference sequence). CDR3 residues: CATSRVPSSYEQYV. The CDR3 DNA sequence: TGTGCCACCAGCAGGGTCCCTAGCTCCTACGAGCAGTACGTC.

This clone was observed at least ten times. This rearrangement joins TRBV12-2 to TRBJ2-3; TRBD2, the table's D call, was not compared with the DNA. TRBV12-2 is termed a pseudogene. The CDR3 is 16 amino acids. CDR3 coding DNA: TGTGCAAGTCGCTTAGTTCAACCGGGATTTACAGATACGCAGTATTTT. Translating gives CASRLVQPGFTDTQYF.

The chain uses TRBV12-5 and TRBJ2-1; D is possibly TRBD2 (6 bases). V was shortened by 0 bases and J by 9 bases, with 15 bases between the two germline ends. The CDR3 spans 15 residues. The V gene's germline CDR1 is LGHNT and CDR2 FRNRAP. CDR3 sequence: CASGLVLGTSTEQFF. The CDR3 bases are TGTGCTAGTGGTTTGGTACTAGGGACTTCGACTGAGCAGTTCTTC. Together with reference TRBV12-5 and TRBJ2-1, the CDR3 gives the full variable domain: DARVTQTPRHKVTEMGQEVTMRCQPILGHNTVFWYRQTMMQGLELLAYFRNRAPLDDSGMPKDRFSAEMPDATLATLKIQPSEPRDSAVYFCASGLVLGTSTEQFFGPGTRLTVL.

This clone came up a few times. The gene calls are TRBV5-1 and TRBJ2-5; a possible D gene is TRBD2 (5 bases). This CDR3 is 15 amino acids long. Trimming pared 4 bases from V and 3 bases from J, leaving 16 bases between. Per the germline V gene, CDR1 is SGHRS and CDR2 is YFSETQ. The CDR3 region is CASSRRTRLEETQYF. The CDR3 DNA reads as TGCGCCAGCAGCAGGCGAACTAGGTTGGAAGAGACCCAGTACTTC.

Details on this clone: Germline and junction disagree at one end, which may indicate a read error. The gene calls are TRBV27 and TRBJ1-1; a possible D gene is TRBD1 (6 bases). Germline CDR1 is MNHEY and CDR2 is SMNVEV (reference sequence). The CDR3 is 13 residues long. CDR3 amino acids: CASSLSRGTEAFF. CDR3 DNA: TGTGCCAGCAGTTTATCCAGGGGCACTGAAGCCTTCTTT.

With respect to this clone: This sample includes further DNA sequences coding for the same CDR3. The chain combines TRBV5-1 with TRBJ1-4; 9 nucleotides agree with TRBD1. CDR1 SGHRS and CDR2 YFSETQ come from the germline V gene. The CDR3 extends over 14 amino acids. V lost 2 bases to trimming and J lost 6 bases; unmatched junction nucleotides: 2. The CDR3 nucleotides read TGCGCCAGCAGCTTACAGGGGGCGGATGAAAAACTGTTTTTT. This codes for CASSLQGADEKLFF.

The V and J genes are TRBV4-2 and TRBJ2-7, with 9 bases aligning to TRBD2. Germline values: CDR1 LGHNA, CDR2 YNFKEQ. Germline trimming cut 5 bases from V and 0 bases from J; bases unmatched to any gene: 2. CDR3 length: 14 amino acids. The CDR3 protein is CASSASGASYEQYF. The CDR3, as DNA: TGTGCCAGCAGCGCTAGCGGGGCCTCCTACGAGCAGTACTTC.

The chain joins TRBV2 to TRBJ1-2, with 7 positions matching TRBD1. V dropped 1 base and J dropped 4; count of bases not matched to a gene: 3. Germline CDR1 SNHLY, CDR2 FYNNEI. This CDR3 is built from 14 residues. Written as DNA, the CDR3 is TGTGCCAGCAGTGAAGTGGACAGGACCTATGGCTACACCTTC. It is translated as CASSEVDRTYGYTF.

As to this clone: Different DNA sequences within this sample yield the same CDR3. J is TRBJ2-1 and V is TRBV3-1 (or the pseudogene TRBV3-2), with a tentative D call TRBD1 (5 bases). Trimming left V 3 bases short and J 6 bases short, with 9 bases between. The germline CDR1 and CDR2 sequences are LGHDT and YNNKEL (reference sequence). The CDR3 has 13 amino acids. The CDR3 bases are TGTGCCAGCAGCCAGGATAGGGGCAATGAGCAGTTCTTC. Translated, it gives CASSQDRGNEQFF.

V gene TRBV10-3 combines with J gene TRBJ1-1, with D perhaps TRBD1 (5 bases). The ends were cut back, 4 bases at V and 2 bases at J, with 8 bases in the middle. The germline gives CDR1 ENHRY, CDR2 SYGVKD. The CDR3 has 13 residues. The DNA for the CDR3 is TGTGCCATCAGTGGACAGAGAAACACTGAAGCTTTCTTT. Its protein is CAISGQRNTEAFF.

The table lists this clone with a few counts. V usage is TRBV5-5 and J usage is TRBJ2-7; D is perhaps TRBD1 (6 bases). CDR1 is SGHKS and CDR2 is YYEKEE in the germline V gene (reference sequence). CDR3 size: 13 residues. V dropped 2 bases and J dropped 2 bases, with 8 bases sitting between them. The CDR3 coding sequence is TGTGCCAGCAGCTTAGACAGGACCTACGAGCAGTACTTC. Translation: CASSLDRTYEQYF.